This T cell receptor beta chain was profiled in a study of T cell repertoires in cytomegalovirus infection. TCRdb re-called the reads with MiXCR, one entry per CDR3 protein. The sample has about 440,000 distinct CDR3 sequences; approximately 31% are singletons. CDR3 length: 14 amino acids. With 6 bases clipped from V and 5 bases from J, the junction kept 8 bases outside the gene matches. Germline CDR1 MDHEN, CDR2 SYDVKM. The sample taken for sequencing was PBMCs. The receptor comes from a human donor in good health (CMV status not recorded). Some clones in this sample may be carry-over from other donors' samples. The chain couples TRBV28 to TRBJ2-7; TRBD1 agrees at 9 bases. The CDR3 DNA reads TGTGCCAGCAGAAAAGACAGGGGGAGGAACGAGCAGTACTTC. It yields the protein CASRKDRGRNEQYF.